This T cell receptor beta chain emerged from a study of shared clonotypes between healthy human individuals. Points from the study as a whole: Non-shared clonotypes had lower generation probabilities than those shared by all four donors. Generally, naive subsets (rather than memory subsets) showed larger estimated richness.

V was shortened by 10 bases and J by 3 bases, with 15 bases between the two germline ends. The CDR3 sequence is 13 residues long. Germline V gene lookup returns CDR1 MDHEN and CDR2 SYDVKM. CD8 cells regarded as naive lacked CD45RO, were positively chosen for CCR7, and omitted terminally differentiated effector memory CD45RA+ cells. The run depth of the assay was deep. The data were produced by immunoSEQ multiplex PCR, yet TCRdb's version contains in-frame clones alone and is incomplete. The sample lists about 2 million clones; about 95% were seen once. Concerning this clone itself: What it binds is unknown.

Sequences were obtained from naive CD8+ T cells sorted from blood. The source of this sequence is a man younger than 30 in good health. The rearrangement joins TRBV28 to TRBJ2-5; the D gene is possibly TRBD2 (5 bases). The DNA for the CDR3 is TGTGCCACCCAAATAGTCGGGGAAGAGACCCAGTACTTC. Translating it yields CATQIVGEETQYF.